The 8 T cell receptor beta chains presented below share a single source sample, sequenced in a study of neoadjuvant anti-PD-1 for oral cavity cancer. This table comes from immunoSEQ multiplex PCR, and its TCRdb copy is limited to in-frame clones, with some not included. Among under 20,000 clones listed, about three fifths were seen once. The source was PBMCs, collected before nivolumab (anti-PD-1) treatment. The source is a person aged 35-79 years with oral cavity squamous cell carcinoma.

This clone was detected only a few times. CDR3 residues: CASTRSDSSYNEQFF. CDR3 bases: TGTGCCAGCACGCGCAGCGACAGCTCCTACAATGAGCAGTTCTTC. The rearrangement uses TRBV28 and TRBJ2-1, with D perhaps matching TRBD1 (5 bases). Per the germline V gene, CDR1 is MDHEN and CDR2 is SYDVKM. The ends were cut back, 7 bases at V and 0 bases at J, with 13 bases in the middle. This CDR3 is 15 amino acids long.

CDR3 nucleotides: TGTGCCAGCAACAGCTTAAATGAAAAACTGTTTTTT. Amino acids: CASNSLNEKLFF. The chain recombines TRBV25-1 with TRBJ1-4; no reliable D call. Between the trimmed V and J ends, which lost 7 bases and 5 bases, there was a span of 8 bases. The CDR3 loop spans 12 amino acids. The V gene's germline CDR1 is MGHDK and CDR2 SYGVNS.

V is TRBV5-4 and J is TRBJ1-6, with D hard to call. The V gene's germline CDR1 is SGHNT and CDR2 YYREEE (reference sequence). The CDR3 loop spans 14 amino acids. The V gene lost 0 bases and the J gene lost 10 bases, with 11 bases spanning the gap. The CDR3 region is CASSLEGFGSPLHF. As DNA, the CDR3 is TGTGCCAGCAGCTTGGAGGGTTTTGGATCACCCCTCCACTTT.

The CDR3 region has the DNA TGCAGCGTTACCGGGACAGGGGTTCTCAGTGAGCAGTTCTTC. Translating it yields CSVTGTGVLSEQFF. The rearrangement uses TRBV29-1 and TRBJ2-1; 10 bases fit TRBD1. The CDR3 runs 14 residues. Per the germline V gene, CDR1 is SQVTM and CDR2 is ANQGSEA. V lost 5 bases and J lost 9; bases outside the gene matches: 10.

The table lists this clone with a count of one. CDR3 nucleotide sequence: TGTGCCAGCAGCGCAACCGGGACTAACACAGATACGCAGTATTTT. Translated: CASSATGTNTDTQYF. The chain has TRBV9 and TRBJ2-3, with 7 bases lining up with TRBD2. J lost 2 bases, V lost 3 bases, and 6 bases had no gene match. In germline, CDR1 is SGDLS, CDR2 YYNGEE. This CDR3 is 15 amino acids long.

The genes are TRBV5-1 and TRBJ2-2, with D unclear. Trimming left V 4 bases short and J 0 bases short, with 13 bases between. The germline V gene has CDR1 SGHRS and CDR2 YFSETQ. The length of the CDR3 is 16 residues. DNA of the CDR3: TGCGCCAGCAGCGGGCTAAGCAGGACGAACACCGGGGAGCTGTTTTTT. Encoded protein: CASSGLSRTNTGELFF.

This clone was counted once. This rearrangement joins TRBV5-1 to TRBJ1-1; no firm D call. CDR1 is SGHRS, CDR2 YFSETQ, per germline. V dropped 0 bases and J dropped 1 base, with 10 bases sitting between them. This CDR3 has 15 residues. CDR3 sequence (DNA): TGCGCCAGCAGCTTGGCTTCTCGTTCGAACACTGAAGCTTTCTTT. This encodes CASSLASRSNTEAFF.

This clone turned up a few times. The chain carries TRBV28 and TRBJ1-2; the D is unclear. The CDR3 runs to 11 residues. The V end was cut by 4 bases, the J end by 7 bases, with 7 bases between. Per germline, CDR1 MDHEN and CDR2 SYDVKM. In DNA form, the CDR3 reads TGTGCCAGCAGTTCTCTTCGTGGCTACACCTTC. This translates into CASSSLRGYTF.